These T cell receptor beta chains were read from a single sample in a study of cytomegalovirus exposure and HLA in healthy donors. TCRdb's table, derived via immunoSEQ multiplex PCR, lists solely in-frame clones and lacks some. The sample has around 150,000 clones, around 77% seen once. The sequenced sample was PBMCs. The receptor set was obtained from a woman aged 45 to 65 in good health and CMV-seronegative. CDR3s leave out the opening cysteine and the closing phenylalanine or tryptophan. The order of the fields is J gene, V gene, CDR3 protein.

TRBJ2-7 TRBV4-3 ASSQVGGYEQY
TRBJ1-4 TRBV6-5 ASSYSRQGEEKLF
TRBJ2-7 TRBV28 ASTSFSGGFGEQY
TRBJ1-1 TRBV5-1 ASSLPTGNTEAF
TRBJ2-7 TRBV28 ASSLVETREQY
TRBJ1-5 TRBV6-6 ASSQDRGPWSPQH
TRBJ1-1 TRBV19 ASSQGMGGTEAF
TRBJ2-2 TRBV29-1 SVGGVGELF
TRBJ2-1 TRBV5-1 ASSLLQGGNEQF
TRBJ1-2 TRBV7-8 ASSLSPRDYGYT
TRBJ1-4 TRBV30 AWGRGAGEKLF
TRBJ2-1 TRBV5-4 ASSLEGQGYNEQF
TRBJ1-6 TRBV6-1 ASFATGGSAPLH
TRBJ1-2 TRBV6-5 ATWWGGGYT
TRBJ1-5 TRBV7-8 ASSFMGQAGQPQH
TRBJ2-3 TRBV6-1 ASSFGGTTDTQY
TRBJ2-2 TRBV7-9 ASSLGGVANTGELF
TRBJ2-7 TRBV5-1 ASSLAGTGFNEQY
TRBJ2-1 TRBV5-1 ASSLVASPENEQF
TRBJ1-4 TRBV28 ASSLWGTGEKLF